A selection of T cell receptor beta chains follows, all from one sample in a study of beta chain features in type 1 diabetes. Generated by immunoSEQ multiplex PCR, the TCRdb table keeps only in-frame clones and is missing some. The table lists about 240,000 clones, roughly 14% of them singletons, with about 0.019% in the top ten. Input material: naive CD4+ T cells from blood. The receptor source for this set is a man aged 25 to 40 with type 1 diabetes. CDR3s include the opening cysteine and the closing phenylalanine or tryptophan. A D gene is named only where the DNA matches it firmly. Not every row has a clone size; where given, it reads once, few, many or a size class.

D gene,clone size,V gene,J gene,CDR3 DNA,CDR3 protein
-,-,TRBV15,TRBJ2-5,TGTGCCACCAGCAGAGATCGAGGCGACCAAGAGACCCAGTACTTC,CATSRDRGDQETQYF
-,few,TRBV18,TRBJ2-7,TGTGCCAGCTCGCGGAGCTCCTACGAGCAGTACTTC,CASSRSSYEQYF
-,-,TRBV6-5,TRBJ2-7,TGTGCCAGCAGTTACAGGGGGAGAGGAACCGAGCAGTACTTC,CASSYRGRGTEQYF
TRBD1,few,TRBV7-2,TRBJ2-6,TGTGCCAGCAGCCTAGGACAGGGGTCTGGGGCCAACGTCCTGACTTTC,CASSLGQGSGANVLTF
TRBD1,-,TRBV30,TRBJ1-5,TGCGCCTGGAGTAGGGGCAGGGGGGACTATCAGCCCCAGCATTTT,CAWSRGRGDYQPQHF
-,-,TRBV10-2,TRBJ1-1,TGCGCCAGCAGTGAACATCAGAACACTGAAGCTTTCTTT,CASSEHQNTEAFF
-,-,TRBV6-5,TRBJ2-1,TGTGCCAGCAGTTGGGCTAGCCAATACTACAATGAGCAGTTCTTC,CASSWASQYYNEQFF
-,-,TRBV5-4,TRBJ1-5,TGTGCCAGCAGCGTTCAGGGGACGGGCAATCAGCCCCAGCATTTT,CASSVQGTGNQPQHF
TRBD2,-,TRBV6-6,TRBJ2-4,TGTGCCAGCAGTTCGCGGGAGCTGGCCAAAAACATTCAGTACTTC,CASSSRELAKNIQYF
-,few,TRBV2,TRBJ1-1,TGTGCCAGCAGTCCTGAGGGCCGTGCGAACACTGAAGCTTTCTTT,CASSPEGRANTEAFF
TRBD1,-,TRBV30,TRBJ2-2,TGTGCCTGGAGTGTACAGGGGGCGCCCGGGGAGCTGTTTTTT,CAWSVQGAPGELFF
TRBD2,-,TRBV11-2,TRBJ2-5,TGTGCCAGCAGCTCCCCGGGACTAGCGGGGGCTTCACAAGAGACCCAGTACTTC,CASSSPGLAGASQETQYF
-,-,TRBV19,TRBJ1-2,TGTGCCAGTAGTACCGGGGACTATGGCTACACCTTC,CASSTGDYGYTF
TRBD2,-,TRBV7-6,TRBJ2-3,TGTGCCAGCAGCACCTCCGGGACTAATATCCCAGATACGCAGTATTTT,CASSTSGTNIPDTQYF
TRBD2,-,TRBV6-6,TRBJ2-7,TGTGCCAGCAGTTACTCTGGACTAGCGGGATCCGAGCAGTACTTC,CASSYSGLAGSEQYF